This T cell receptor beta chain was sequenced for a study of OX40 agonist ivuxolimab in advanced cancers. Study in general: One patient with hepatocellular carcinoma and two with cutaneous melanoma, three in all, had partial responses.

Assay used: immunoSEQ multiplex PCR; TCRdb lists only in-frame clones, some missing. Among 50,000 or so clones listed, around 90% were seen once. Details on this clone: No antigen is known for it.

Study-wide results and limits: At doses 0.1 to 3.0 mg/kg, CD4+ and CD8+ clones expanded. Fewer expanded clones were found on average in CD4+ than in CD8+ T cells.

The CDR3 loop spans 12 amino acids. Deletions cut 3 bases from V and 9 bases from J, with 12 bases between. The TCR originated in an adult with an advanced solid tumor such as melanoma, head and neck, liver or kidney cancer. The sequencing used CD4+ or CD8+ T cells sorted from blood, collected in a trial of the OX40 agonist ivuxolimab. This chain joins TRBV5-7 and TRBJ1-2; D is undetermined. TRBV5-7 qualifies as an ORF whose function is uncertain. CDR3: CASSWEKGCYTF. The CDR3, as DNA: TGTGCCAGCAGCTGGGAAAAGGGATGCTACACCTTC.